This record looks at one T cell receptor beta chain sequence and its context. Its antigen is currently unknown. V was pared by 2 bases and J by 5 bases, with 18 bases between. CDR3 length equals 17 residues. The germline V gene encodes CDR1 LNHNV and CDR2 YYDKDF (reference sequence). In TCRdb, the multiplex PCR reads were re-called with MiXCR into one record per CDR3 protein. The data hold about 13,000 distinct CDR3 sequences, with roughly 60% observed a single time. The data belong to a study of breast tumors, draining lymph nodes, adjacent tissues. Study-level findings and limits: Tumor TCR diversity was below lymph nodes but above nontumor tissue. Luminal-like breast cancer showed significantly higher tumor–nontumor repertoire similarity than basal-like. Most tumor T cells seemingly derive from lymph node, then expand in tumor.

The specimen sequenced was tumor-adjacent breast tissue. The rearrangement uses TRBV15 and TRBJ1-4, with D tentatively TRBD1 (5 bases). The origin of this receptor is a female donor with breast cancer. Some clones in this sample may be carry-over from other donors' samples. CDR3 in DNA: TGTGCCACCAGCAGAACACGACAGCTTCTTAGGAATGAAAAACTGTTTTTT. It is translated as CATSRTRQLLRNEKLFF.